What follows is one T cell receptor beta chain and its context. The antigen is undetermined. The PCR made use of 60 Vbeta and 13 Jbeta primers. Repertoires were generated with immunoSEQ multiplex PCR, while TCRdb's copy carries only in-frame clones and drops some. The data contain some 150,000 clones, 70% to 90% of them singletons. The sample originates from a study of cytomegalovirus exposure and HLA in healthy donors. Per the germline V gene, CDR1 is SQVTM and CDR2 is ANQGSEA. The CDR3 has 15 residues. Trimming took off 6 bases at V and 1 base at J, with 18 bases between the two ends. Study observations and caveats: A later analysis found common viral pathogens apparently linked to several of the most significant clusters. Sequences of the TCR beta chain were said to predict the HLA-A and HLA-B alleles of most subjects accurately. TCR beta V- and J-gene trimming was later associated with a missense DCLRE1C variant. TCR association rates varied by HLA locus in a later analysis, with DRB1 highest and HLA-C lowest.

This TCR came from a woman aged 18-29 years in good health and CMV-seronegative. Sequencing input: PBMCs. The genes are TRBV29-1 and TRBJ1-1; unclear D gene. The CDR3 region has the DNA TGCAGCGTGACCCCTGGGAGGGTGGCGAACACTGAAGCTTTCTTT. This gives the protein CSVTPGRVANTEAFF.